This section outlines one T cell receptor (beta chain) sequence together with its context. Germline V gene lookup returns CDR1 ENHRY and CDR2 SYGVKD. V was clipped by 3 bases and J by 4 bases; unmatched bases: 7. The CDR3 is 16 amino acids. Bone marrow was sampled from every patient at the time of active disease. This record belongs to a study of read filtering for tumor transcriptome and immune sequencing. On the study more broadly: 8 patients were R-ISS I, about 16 were R-ISS II, 6 or 7 were R-ISS III. IR-seq gave about 4.05 to 11 million TCR reads per sample; RNA-seq gave roughly 75 to 1,400.

The library was built from about 400 ng RNA with molecular barcoded adaptors for alpha/delta and beta/gamma chains. TCRdb ran MiXCR on the reads and lists one entry per CDR3 protein. The top ten clones hold around 36% of a sample with roughly 41,000 distinct CDR3 sequences, about 13% of them seen once. J is TRBJ2-2 and V is TRBV10-3; 8 bases match TRBD1. This clonotype originated in a donor aged 40 or over with multiple myeloma. The sequenced sample was a population of CD138-negative cells sorted from bone marrow. The CDR3 DNA follows: TGTGCCATCAGTGACGCCGACAGGGGACCCACCGGGGAGCTGTTTTTT. Its translation is CAISDADRGPTGELFF.